Included here is one TCR beta chain sequence, with context. This clone was observed a few times. The specificity of this receptor is unknown. The record has no base qualities; no much larger clone is one base away. Library preparation employed the immunoSEQ multiplex PCR assay. RNA was extracted from all samples and reverse transcribed into cDNA as template for TCR sequencing. First-strand cDNA was synthesized using SuperScript III with a 2:1 mix of oligo-dT and random hexamers. A synthetic immune receptor repertoire was used to assess amplification bias, and residual bias was removed computationally. In the original analysis: Raw reads were preprocessed for error removal, and CDR3 was defined according to IMGT conventions as running from the conserved cysteine to phenylalanine. Clonality was computed as 1 minus the Shannon entropy, with the entropy normalized by log2 of the number of productive unique TCRs. Whether scalp clones were CD4 or CD8 was inferred by matching scalp TCRbeta sequences against CD4 and CD8 repertoires sorted from blood. This immuneACCESS table, as held by TCRdb, lists in-frame sequences with V and J called but not all clones. Of the missing ones, under half trace to an unresolved V gene in checked studies; the others have no known cause. Clone size and V and J calls were adopted from that table, with D and trimming inferred from the DNA. Across this sample there are roughly 200,000 clones, with approximately 60% seen only once. Around 5% of the sample is in the top ten clones.

This record comes from a study of CD8+ T cells in alopecia areata (dated by TCRdb to between 2017 and 2018). Regarding the study in general: The study used high-throughput TCRbeta sequencing to examine T cell clonal expansion in alopecia areata, in both the C3H/HeJ mouse model and human patients. The RNA source kit depended on sample type: the PAXgene miRNA kit for fixed scalp, the miRNeasy kit for PBMCs, and the RNeasy kit for mouse skin. TCRbeta CDR3 regions were amplified by immunoSEQ multiplex PCR with 35 Vbeta forward and 13 Jbeta reverse primers. Scalp clonality was compared among normal scalp (n=4), patchy alopecia areata scalp (n=8), and alopecia totalis/universalis scalp (n=8). Human TCRbeta sequencing covered scalp tissue and sorted CD4+ and CD8+ peripheral blood T cells from patchy and totalis/universalis alopecia areata patients and healthy controls.

On the study overall, not on this receptor specifically: Compared with mice, TCR sequences shared between patients were less clear, possibly partly because of HLA diversity across the patient population. Lesional scalp, especially in alopecia totalis/universalis, showed higher clonality and more expanded CD8+ clones than normal scalp, suggesting antigenic drive. Scalp TCR repertoire analysis is complicated because resident alphabeta T cells in normal human skin are also sequenced, whereas mouse skin is dominated by gammadelta T cells.

PBMCs were isolated by density centrifugation and stained for CD3, CD4 and CD8, after which CD4+ and CD8+ T cells were sorted on a FACSAria. Unaffected controls provided scalp biopsies and blood samples. From the germline V gene, CDR1 is SGHRS and CDR2 is YFSETQ. V and J are trimmed by 4 bases and 0 bases, and the gene matches miss 7 bases of the junction. The CDR3 has 17 amino acids, counting the end cysteine and phenylalanine. Just the 51-base CDR3 DNA is kept, in frame starting at base 1. The material sequenced was CD8+ T cells sorted from blood. This clonotype was obtained from a human donor in good health. The chain is made from TRBV5-1 and TRBJ2-6, with TRBD2 matching 7 junction bases. The DNA is as follows: TGCGCCAGCAGCAACCCCGGGACTACCTCTGGGGCCAACGTCCTGACTTTC. Translated, this is CASSNPGTTSGANVLTF. Extended through the reference TRBV5-1 and TRBJ2-6 proteins, this CDR3 yields the full variable domain: KAGVTQTPRYLIKTRGQQVTLSCSPISGHRSVSWYQQTPGQGLQFLFEYFSETQRNKGNFPGRFSGRQFSNSRSEMNVSTLELGDSALYLCASSNPGTTSGANVLTFGAGSRLTVL.